This T cell receptor (beta chain) was observed in a study of a mutant IDH1 vaccine in newly diagnosed glioma. Study information: Patients received vaccination from 4-6 weeks after radiotherapy alone, or with temozolomide cycles. Previous care, which was radiotherapy, temozolomide, or both, most often involved both.

This clone is labeled as medium-sized. Its antigen remains unidentified. Time point denoted: week 23, last vaccination. Vaccination comprised doses that each held 300 ug of mutant IDH1 20-mer peptide, plus topical imiquimod. The method was immunoSEQ multiplex PCR; TCRdb's version includes in-frame clones alone and lacks a portion of them. The data contain about 54,000 clones, over 80% of them seen just once; the ten biggest clones take up 1.4%. Study-level findings and limits: Most patients, 85% to 95%, showed vaccine-induced immune responses.

CDR1 is SGHDN, CDR2 FVKESK, per germline. The CDR3 consists of 16 residues. Unmatched junction bases numbered 6, after V lost 0 bases and J lost 7 bases. The specimen comprised PBMCs, sampled from a glioma patient whose treatment included an IDH1 peptide vaccine. The clonotype comes from a middle-aged man with glioma. J is TRBJ2-1 and V is TRBV14; 10 positions agree with TRBD1. CDR3 sequence (DNA): TGTGCCAGCAGCCAAGATTGGGGACAGGGGATTAATGAGCAGTTCTTC. It encodes CASSQDWGQGINEQFF.